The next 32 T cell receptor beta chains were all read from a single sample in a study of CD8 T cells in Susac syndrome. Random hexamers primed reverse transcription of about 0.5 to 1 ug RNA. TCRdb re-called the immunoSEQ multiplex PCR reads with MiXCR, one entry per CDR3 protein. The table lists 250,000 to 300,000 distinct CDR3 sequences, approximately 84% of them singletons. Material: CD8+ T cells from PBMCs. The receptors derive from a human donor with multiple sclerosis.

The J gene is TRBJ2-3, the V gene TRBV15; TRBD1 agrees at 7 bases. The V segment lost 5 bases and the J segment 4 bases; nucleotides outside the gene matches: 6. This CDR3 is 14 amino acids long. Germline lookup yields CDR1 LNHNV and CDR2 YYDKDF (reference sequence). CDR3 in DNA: TGTGCCACCAGCTCCGCGCAGGGGGCAGATACGCAGTATTTT. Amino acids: CATSSAQGADTQYF.

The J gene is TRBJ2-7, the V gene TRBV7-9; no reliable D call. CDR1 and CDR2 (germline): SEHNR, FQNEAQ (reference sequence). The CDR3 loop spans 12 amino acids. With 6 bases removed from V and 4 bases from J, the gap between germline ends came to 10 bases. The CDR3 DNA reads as TGTGCCAGCAGAACTATGGGGTACGAGCAGTACTTC. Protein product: CASRTMGYEQYF.

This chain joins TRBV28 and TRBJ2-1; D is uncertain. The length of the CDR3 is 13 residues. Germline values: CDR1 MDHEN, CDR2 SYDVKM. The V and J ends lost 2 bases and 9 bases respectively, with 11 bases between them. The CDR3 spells CASSLGVPGEQFF. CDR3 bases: TGTGCCAGCAGTTTAGGGGTCCCTGGTGAGCAGTTCTTC. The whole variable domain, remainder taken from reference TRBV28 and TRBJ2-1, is DVKVTQSSRYLVKRTGEKVFLECVQDMDHENMFWYRQDPGLGLRLIYFSYDVKMKEKGDIPEGYSVSREKKERFSLILESASTNQTSMYLCASSLGVPGEQFFGPGTRLTVL.

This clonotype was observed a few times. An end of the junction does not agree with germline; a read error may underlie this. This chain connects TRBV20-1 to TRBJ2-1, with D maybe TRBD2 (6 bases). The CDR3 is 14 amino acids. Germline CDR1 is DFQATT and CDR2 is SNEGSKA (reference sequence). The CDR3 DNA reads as TGTAGTGCTAGAGTTAGCGGTCGGTACAATGAGCAGTTCTTC. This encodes CSARVSGRYNEQFF.

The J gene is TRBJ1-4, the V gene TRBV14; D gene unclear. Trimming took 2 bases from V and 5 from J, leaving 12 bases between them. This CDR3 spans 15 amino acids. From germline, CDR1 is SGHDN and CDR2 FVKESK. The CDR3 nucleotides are TGTGCCAGCAGCCAATTACTGGGGAGGAATGAAAAACTGTTTTTT. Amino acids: CASSQLLGRNEKLFF.

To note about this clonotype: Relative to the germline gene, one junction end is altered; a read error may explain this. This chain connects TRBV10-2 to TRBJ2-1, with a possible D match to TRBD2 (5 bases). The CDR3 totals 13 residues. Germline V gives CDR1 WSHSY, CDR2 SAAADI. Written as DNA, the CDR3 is TGCGCCAGCAGGGAGTTCGGAGGCCATGAGCAGTTCTTC. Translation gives CASREFGGHEQFF.

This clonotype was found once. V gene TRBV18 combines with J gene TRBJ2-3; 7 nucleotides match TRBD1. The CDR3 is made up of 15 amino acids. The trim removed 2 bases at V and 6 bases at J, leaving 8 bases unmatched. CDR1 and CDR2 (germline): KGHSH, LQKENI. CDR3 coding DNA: TGTGCCAGCTCACCAACGGACAGGAAAGGCGATACGCAGTATTTT. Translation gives CASSPTDRKGDTQYF.

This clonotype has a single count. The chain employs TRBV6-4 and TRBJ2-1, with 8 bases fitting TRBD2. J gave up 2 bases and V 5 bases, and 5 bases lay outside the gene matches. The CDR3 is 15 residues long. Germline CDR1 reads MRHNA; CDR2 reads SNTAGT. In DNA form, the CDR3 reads TGTGCCAGCAGTCTCGGGACTAGAACCTACAATGAGCAGTTCTTC. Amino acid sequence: CASSLGTRTYNEQFF.

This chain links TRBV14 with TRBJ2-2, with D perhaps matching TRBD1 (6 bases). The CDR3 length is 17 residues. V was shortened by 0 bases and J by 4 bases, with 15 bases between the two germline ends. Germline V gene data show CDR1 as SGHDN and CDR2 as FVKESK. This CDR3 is CASSQDYGQTFTGELFF. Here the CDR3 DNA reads TGTGCCAGCAGCCAAGATTATGGACAGACTTTCACCGGGGAGCTGTTTTTT.

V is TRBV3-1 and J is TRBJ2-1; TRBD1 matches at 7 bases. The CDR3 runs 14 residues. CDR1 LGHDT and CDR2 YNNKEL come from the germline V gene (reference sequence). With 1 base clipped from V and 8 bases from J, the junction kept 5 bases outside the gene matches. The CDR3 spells CASSQADRLHEQFF. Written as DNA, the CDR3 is TGTGCCAGCAGCCAAGCGGACAGGCTGCATGAGCAGTTCTTC.

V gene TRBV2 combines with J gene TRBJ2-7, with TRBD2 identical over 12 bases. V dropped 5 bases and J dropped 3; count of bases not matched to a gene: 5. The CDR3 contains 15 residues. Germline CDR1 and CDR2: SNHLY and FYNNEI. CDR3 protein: CASSWTSGAVYEQYF. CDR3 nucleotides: TGTGCCAGCAGTTGGACTAGCGGGGCAGTCTACGAGCAGTACTTC.

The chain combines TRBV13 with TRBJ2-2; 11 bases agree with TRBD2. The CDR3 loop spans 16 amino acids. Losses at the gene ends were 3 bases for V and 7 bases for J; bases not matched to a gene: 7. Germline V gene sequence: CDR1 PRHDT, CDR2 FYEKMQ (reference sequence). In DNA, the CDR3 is TGTGCCAGCAGCTTGGGACTAGCGGAGGTCTACGGGGAGCTGTTTTTT. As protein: CASSLGLAEVYGELFF.

In nucleotides, the CDR3 is TGTGCCAGCAGCGTAGCGGCGGGAGATGGCGCCGGGGAGCTGTTTTTT. Protein sequence: CASSVAAGDGAGELFF. The rearrangement uses TRBV9 and TRBJ2-2; 7 nucleotides align to TRBD2. In germline, CDR1 is SGDLS, CDR2 YYNGEE. Germline trimming cut 0 bases from V and 6 bases from J; bases unmatched to any gene: 8. The length of the CDR3 is 16 residues.

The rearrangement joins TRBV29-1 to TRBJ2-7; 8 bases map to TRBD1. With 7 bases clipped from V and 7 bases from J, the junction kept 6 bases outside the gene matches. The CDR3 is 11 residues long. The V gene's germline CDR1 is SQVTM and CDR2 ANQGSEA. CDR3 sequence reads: CSARTGREQYF. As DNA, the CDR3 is TGCAGCGCTAGGACAGGGCGGGAGCAGTACTTC.

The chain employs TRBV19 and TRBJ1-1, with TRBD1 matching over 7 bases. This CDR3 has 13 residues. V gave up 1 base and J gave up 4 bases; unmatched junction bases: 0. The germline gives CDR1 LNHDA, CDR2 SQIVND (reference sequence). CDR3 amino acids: CASSIAGGTEAFF. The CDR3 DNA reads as TGTGCCAGTAGTATAGCAGGGGGCACTGAAGCTTTCTTT.

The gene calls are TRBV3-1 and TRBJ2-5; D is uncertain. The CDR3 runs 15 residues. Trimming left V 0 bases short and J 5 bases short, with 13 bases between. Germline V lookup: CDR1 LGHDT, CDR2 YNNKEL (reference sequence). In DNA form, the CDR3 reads TGTGCCAGCAGCCAAGATACTGCCGCCAGGGAGACCCAGTACTTC. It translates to CASSQDTAARETQYF.

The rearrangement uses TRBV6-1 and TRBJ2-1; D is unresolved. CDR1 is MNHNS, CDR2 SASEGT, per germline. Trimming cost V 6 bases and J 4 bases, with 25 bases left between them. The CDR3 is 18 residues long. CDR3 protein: CASSEFRPGALIYNEQFF. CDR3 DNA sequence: TGTGCCAGCAGCGAATTTCGCCCCGGTGCGCTGATTTACAATGAGCAGTTCTTC.

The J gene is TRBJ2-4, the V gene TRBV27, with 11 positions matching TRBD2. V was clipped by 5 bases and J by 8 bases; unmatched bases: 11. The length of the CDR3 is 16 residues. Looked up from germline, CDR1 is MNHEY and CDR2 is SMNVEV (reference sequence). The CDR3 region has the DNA TGTGCCAGCAGTCTCCGTAGCGGGAGGGGAGGGTACATTCAGTACTTC. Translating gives CASSLRSGRGGYIQYF.

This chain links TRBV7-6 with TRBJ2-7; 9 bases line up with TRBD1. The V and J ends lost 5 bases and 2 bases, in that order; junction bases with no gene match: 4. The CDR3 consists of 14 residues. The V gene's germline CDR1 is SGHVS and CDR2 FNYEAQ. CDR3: CASSPRQGAYEQYF. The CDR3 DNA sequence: TGTGCCAGCAGCCCTAGACAGGGGGCCTACGAGCAGTACTTC.

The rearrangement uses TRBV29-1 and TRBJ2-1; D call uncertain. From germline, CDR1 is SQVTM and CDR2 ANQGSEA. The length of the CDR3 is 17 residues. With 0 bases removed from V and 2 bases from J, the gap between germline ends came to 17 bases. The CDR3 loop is CSVEDRSRVEPYNEQFF. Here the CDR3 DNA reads TGCAGCGTTGAAGATCGATCCCGGGTTGAACCCTACAATGAGCAGTTCTTC.

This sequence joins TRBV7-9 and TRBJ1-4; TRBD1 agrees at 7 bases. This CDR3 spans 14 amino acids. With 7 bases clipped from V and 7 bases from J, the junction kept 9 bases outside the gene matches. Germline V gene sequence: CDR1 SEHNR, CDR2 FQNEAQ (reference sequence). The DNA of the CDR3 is TGTGCCAGCACTGGGAACAGGGGAGGTGAAAAACTGTTTTTT. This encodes CASTGNRGGEKLFF.

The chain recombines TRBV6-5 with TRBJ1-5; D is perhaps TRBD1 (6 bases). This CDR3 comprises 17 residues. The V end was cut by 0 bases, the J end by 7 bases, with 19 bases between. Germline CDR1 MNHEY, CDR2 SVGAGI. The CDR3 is CASSYSKIDRPEQPQHF. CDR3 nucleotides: TGTGCCAGCAGTTACTCGAAGATCGACAGGCCTGAGCAGCCCCAGCATTTT.

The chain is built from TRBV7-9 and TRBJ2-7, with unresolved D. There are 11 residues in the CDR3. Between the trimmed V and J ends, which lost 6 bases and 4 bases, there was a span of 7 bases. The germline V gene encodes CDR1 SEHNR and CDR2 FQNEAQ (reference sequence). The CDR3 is CASSLQYEQYF. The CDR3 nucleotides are TGTGCCAGCAGTCTTCAATACGAGCAGTACTTC. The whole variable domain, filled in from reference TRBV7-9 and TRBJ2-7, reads DTGVSQNPRHKITKRGQNVTFRCDPISEHNRLYWYRQTLGQGPEFLTYFQNEAQLEKSRLLSDRFSAERPKGSFSTLEIQRTEQGDSAMYLCASSLQYEQYFGPGTRLTVT.

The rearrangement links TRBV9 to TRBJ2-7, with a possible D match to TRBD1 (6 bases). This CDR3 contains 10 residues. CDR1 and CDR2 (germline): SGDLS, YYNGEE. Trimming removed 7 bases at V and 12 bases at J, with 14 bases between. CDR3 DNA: TGTGCCAGCGCAGGACAGCGTCTGTACTTC. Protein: CASAGQRLYF.

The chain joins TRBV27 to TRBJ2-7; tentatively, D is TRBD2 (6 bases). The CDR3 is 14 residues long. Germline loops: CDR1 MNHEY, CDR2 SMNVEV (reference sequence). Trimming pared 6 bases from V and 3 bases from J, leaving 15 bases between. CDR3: CASRQTGGLYEQYF. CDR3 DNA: TGTGCCAGCAGACAGACCGGAGGGCTCTACGAGCAGTACTTC.

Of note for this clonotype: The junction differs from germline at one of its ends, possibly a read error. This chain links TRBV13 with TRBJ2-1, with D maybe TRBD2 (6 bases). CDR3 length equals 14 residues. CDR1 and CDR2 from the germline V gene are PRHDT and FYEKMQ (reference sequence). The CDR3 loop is CASSLAEAYNEQFF. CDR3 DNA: TGTGCCAGCAGTTTAGCGGAAGCCTACAATGAGCAGTTCTTC.

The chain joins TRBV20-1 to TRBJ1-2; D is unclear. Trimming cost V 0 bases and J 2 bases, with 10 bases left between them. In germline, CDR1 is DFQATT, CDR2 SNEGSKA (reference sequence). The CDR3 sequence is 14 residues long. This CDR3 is CSARDHDRNYGYTF. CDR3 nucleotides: TGCAGTGCTAGAGACCACGACCGGAACTATGGCTACACCTTC.

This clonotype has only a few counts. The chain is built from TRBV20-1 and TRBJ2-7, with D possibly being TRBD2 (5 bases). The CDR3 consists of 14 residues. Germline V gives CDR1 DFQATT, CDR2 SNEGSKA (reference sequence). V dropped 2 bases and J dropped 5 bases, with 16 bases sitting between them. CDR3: CSARLPGLDDEQYF. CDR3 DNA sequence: TGCAGTGCTAGACTGCCGGGGTTAGACGACGAGCAGTACTTC.

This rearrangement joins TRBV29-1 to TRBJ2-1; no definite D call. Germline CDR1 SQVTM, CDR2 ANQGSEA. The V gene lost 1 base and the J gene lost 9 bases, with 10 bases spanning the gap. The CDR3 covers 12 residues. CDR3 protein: CSVEVGKGEQFF. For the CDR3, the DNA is TGCAGCGTTGAAGTAGGCAAAGGTGAGCAGTTCTTC.

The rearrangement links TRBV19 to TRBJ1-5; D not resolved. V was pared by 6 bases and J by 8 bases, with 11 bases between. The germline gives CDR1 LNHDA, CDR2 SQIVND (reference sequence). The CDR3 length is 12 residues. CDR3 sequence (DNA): TGTGCCAGTAGCCTCGTTTCGAAGCCCCAGCATTTT. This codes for CASSLVSKPQHF. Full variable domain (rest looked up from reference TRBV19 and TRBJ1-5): DGGITQSPKYLFRKEGQNVTLSCEQNLNHDAMYWYRQDPGQGLRLIYYSQIVNDFQKGDIAEGYSVSREKKESFPLTVTSAQKNPTAFYLCASSLVSKPQHFGDGTRLSIL.

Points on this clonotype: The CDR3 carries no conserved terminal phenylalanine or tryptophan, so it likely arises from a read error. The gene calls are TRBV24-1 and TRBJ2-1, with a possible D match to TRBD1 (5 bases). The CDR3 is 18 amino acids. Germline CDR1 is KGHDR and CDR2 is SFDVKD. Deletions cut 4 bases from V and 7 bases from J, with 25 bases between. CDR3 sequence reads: CATSDSRDRAISQNEQFL. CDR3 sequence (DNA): TGTGCCACCAGTGACTCCAGGGATCGGGCCATCAGCCAAAATGAGCAGTTCCTC.

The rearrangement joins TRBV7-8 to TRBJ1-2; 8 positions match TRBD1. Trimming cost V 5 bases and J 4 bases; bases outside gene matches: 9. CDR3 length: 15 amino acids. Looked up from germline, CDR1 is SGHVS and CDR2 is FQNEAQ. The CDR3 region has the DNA TGTGCCAGCAGCGCAGGGGGCGGTACAAGCTATGGCTACACCTTC. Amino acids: CASSAGGGTSYGYTF.